Listed below are T cell receptor beta chains from one sample, sequenced in a study of identical twins. TCRdb recomputed calls from the 5' RACE reads with MiXCR, one row per CDR3 protein. The sample shows 300,000 to 400,000 distinct CDR3 sequences, over 9% of them seen only once. These data are also associated with another study on yellow fever vaccine responses in identical twins.

The sample taken for sequencing was CD8+ T cells sorted from blood. Receptor source: a woman between 18 and 30 years old in good health. Both conserved end residues are part of each CDR3. The D gene is left open where the match is weak. Size is stated for part of the rows, as once, few or many counts, or as a class when the clone is expanded.

size	V	J	D	CDR3	DNA
few	TRBV27	TRBJ2-7	TRBD1	CASSWGQGAGNEQYF	TGTGCCAGCAGTTGGGGACAGGGGGCTGGGAACGAGCAGTACTTC
-	TRBV7-9	TRBJ2-1	TRBD1	CASSFPGQGPSDEQFF	TGTGCCAGCAGTTTTCCGGGACAGGGGCCTTCGGATGAGCAGTTCTTC
few	TRBV20-1	TRBJ2-7	TRBD2	CSAREAGGPGEQYF	TGCAGTGCTAGAGAAGCGGGAGGGCCAGGGGAGCAGTACTTC
many	TRBV29-1	TRBJ2-1	-	CSVVPGVIDNEQFF	TGCAGCGTTGTGCCAGGGGTAATCGACAATGAGCAGTTCTTC
-	TRBV6-1	TRBJ2-5	TRBD1	CASASGTAQETQYF	TGTGCCAGCGCCTCGGGGACAGCACAAGAGACCCAGTACTTC
many	TRBV18	TRBJ2-3	-	CASSPPSSTDTQYF	TGTGCCAGCTCACCTCCCTCGAGCACAGATACGCAGTATTTT
few	TRBV20-1	TRBJ2-2	-	CSARDSINTGELFF	TGCAGTGCTAGGGATAGCATAAACACCGGGGAGCTGTTTTTT
few	TRBV29-1	TRBJ2-7	-	CSVEDGEQYF	TGCAGCGTTGAAGACGGGGAGCAGTACTTC
-	TRBV12-3/TRBV12-4	TRBJ1-2	-	CASSLFAGDYGYTF	TGTGCCAGCAGTTTATTTGCGGGCGACTATGGCTACACCTTC
many	TRBV9	TRBJ1-1	-	CASSGRYEDTEAFF	TGTGCCAGCAGCGGAAGGTATGAAGACACTGAAGCTTTCTTT
few	TRBV28	TRBJ2-2	TRBD1	CASTRPGQGEIVTGELFF	TGTGCCAGCACCCGACCAGGACAGGGGGAAATTGTCACCGGGGAGCTGTTTTTT
many	TRBV7-2	TRBJ2-4	-	CASSLENALAKNIQYF	TGTGCCAGCAGCTTAGAAAACGCATTAGCCAAAAACATTCAGTACTTC
many	TRBV9	TRBJ2-1	-	CASSVEGGVYNEQFF	TGTGCCAGCAGCGTAGAGGGGGGCGTCTACAATGAGCAGTTCTTC
-	TRBV2	TRBJ2-3	-	CASSRRPVDEIGRYTDTQYF	TGTGCCAGCAGCCGACGGCCCGTCGATGAGATTGGTCGTTACACAGATACGCAGTATTTT
-	TRBV20-1	TRBJ2-7	TRBD2	CSAITGGPYEQYF	TGCAGTGCCATCACGGGAGGGCCCTACGAGCAGTACTTC
-	TRBV11-1	TRBJ2-5	-	CASSFGGGGGETQYF	TGTGCCAGCAGCTTCGGTGGGGGAGGAGGAGAGACCCAGTACTTC
-	TRBV11-2	TRBJ2-2	TRBD2	CASSLYSWASGVNTGELFF	TGTGCCAGCAGCTTATATTCGTGGGCTAGCGGGGTGAACACCGGGGAGCTGTTTTTT
few	TRBV28	TRBJ1-6	-	CASSEGGRNSPLHF	TGTGCCAGCAGTGAGGGGGGGCGTAATTCACCCCTCCACTTT
few	TRBV4-2	TRBJ2-3	-	CASSQAPDTQYF	TGTGCCAGCAGCCAAGCTCCAGATACGCAGTATTTT
-	TRBV29-1	TRBJ2-7	-	CSVQGRSYEQYF	TGCAGCGTTCAGGGCAGATCCTACGAGCAGTACTTC
few	TRBV10-3	TRBJ2-2	TRBD2	CAISESMNSGSAGELFF	TGTGCCATCAGTGAGTCGATGAATAGCGGGAGCGCCGGGGAGCTGTTTTTT
-	TRBV5-1	TRBJ2-2	TRBD2	CASSPHPLLAGGLTGELFF	TGCGCCAGCAGCCCCCATCCCCTACTAGCGGGGGGGCTTACCGGGGAGCTGTTTTTT
few	TRBV3-1	TRBJ2-7	TRBD1	CASSPTGAVNEQYF	TGTGCCAGCAGTCCAACAGGGGCTGTGAACGAGCAGTACTTC
few	TRBV2	TRBJ2-6	-	CASHGSGANVLTF	TGTGCCAGCCACGGCTCTGGGGCCAACGTCCTGACTTTC
-	TRBV6-5	TRBJ2-3	-	CASSYSGASTDTQYF	TGTGCCAGCAGTTATAGCGGTGCTAGCACAGATACGCAGTATTTT
-	TRBV24-1	TRBJ2-1	TRBD2	CATSGPLAGAAYNEQFF	TGTGCCACCAGTGGCCCACTAGCGGGAGCCGCCTACAATGAGCAGTTCTTC
-	TRBV27	TRBJ2-7	-	CASRPLGGPLSYEQYF	TGTGCCAGCCGACCCCTAGGGGGGCCGTTATCCTACGAGCAGTACTTC
few	TRBV28	TRBJ2-7	-	CASSPRFVFDEQYF	TGTGCCAGCAGTCCGAGGTTCGTCTTCGACGAGCAGTACTTC
-	TRBV4-2	TRBJ2-1	-	CASSQDGTPEQFF	TGTGCCAGCAGCCAAGATGGGACTCCCGAGCAGTTCTTC
many	TRBV12-3/TRBV12-4	TRBJ2-1	TRBD1	CASSGGQDYNEQFF	TGTGCCAGCAGTGGGGGACAGGACTACAATGAGCAGTTCTTC
few	TRBV10-3	TRBJ2-1	-	CALRGEGGVDEQFF	TGTGCCCTCCGGGGCGAAGGGGGTGTGGATGAGCAGTTCTTC
-	TRBV9	TRBJ1-1	-	CASSVVSTEAFF	TGTGCCAGCAGCGTAGTGAGCACTGAAGCTTTCTTT
many	TRBV7-3	TRBJ2-3	-	CASSTEDTSGTDTQYF	TGTGCCAGCAGCACCGAGGACACCTCGGGGACAGATACGCAGTATTTT
few	TRBV5-4	TRBJ2-2	TRBD2	CASSFGVEDILAGTRGTGELFF	TGTGCCAGCAGCTTCGGCGTCGAAGATATACTAGCGGGGACGCGAGGCACCGGGGAGCTGTTTTTT
few	TRBV28	TRBJ1-6	TRBD1	CASNIQGQDNSPLHF	TGTGCCAGCAATATACAGGGGCAGGATAATTCACCCCTCCACTTT
few	TRBV7-9	TRBJ2-1	TRBD1	CASSFGQGPYNEQFF	TGTGCCAGCAGCTTCGGACAGGGGCCCTACAATGAGCAGTTCTTC
few	TRBV9	TRBJ2-1	TRBD2	CASSVGLAGGYNEQFF	TGTGCCAGCAGCGTAGGACTAGCGGGAGGGTACAATGAGCAGTTCTTC
few	TRBV6-1	TRBJ2-7	-	CASSGGSSEQYF	TGTGCCAGCAGTGGGGGGTCCAGCGAGCAGTACTTC
-	TRBV12-3/TRBV12-4	TRBJ1-6	TRBD1	CASSFDRGGDSPLHF	TGTGCCAGCAGTTTCGACAGGGGTGGGGATTCACCCCTCCACTTT
many	TRBV7-8	TRBJ1-5	-	CASSHNQPQHF	TGTGCCAGCAGCCACAATCAGCCCCAGCATTTT
-	TRBV28	TRBJ1-5	-	CASSLRTGLEPVHF	TGTGCCAGCAGTTTACGAACAGGCCTGGAGCCGGTGCATTTT